This T cell receptor (beta chain) originates from a study of cytotoxic CD8 clonotypes in ibrutinib-treated CLL (TCRdb year 2021). Looking at the study overall: The cohort was composed of under 12 relapsed/refractory and roughly 14 treatment-naive patients; IGHV unmutated status was identified in some 17 patients. Longitudinal samples were obtainable from about 30% of the 86 participants in the trial. Cryopreserved peripheral blood mononuclear cells were obtained before treatment, at response, and at either sustained remission or disease progression. On average, each sample yielded around 250,000 productive templates and about 94,000 productive rearrangements. Response samples were obtained after a median of roughly 13 months of treatment, with a range of about 6 to 40 months. Responses were partial in 24 patients and complete in 2; after median around 65 months follow-up, around 14 stayed in remission and roughly twelve progressed. Every sample from remission and from progressive disease was obtained while the patients were still on ibrutinib.

Taken with the paper, the label for time point translates to: approximately 2 years on ibrutinib. For TCR beta library preparation, roughly 2.2 micrograms of genomic DNA were isolated from cryopreserved PBMCs. Longitudinal blood samples from CLL patients receiving ibrutinib monotherapy were subjected to high-throughput TCR beta sequencing. The patients took part in an open-label, single-center phase 2 trial of ibrutinib monotherapy. As for this clone: No antigen is known for it. No much larger clone is present one base from it, and per-base qualities are unavailable.

What the work shows at the level of the full study, not this receptor alone: Baseline clonality was found to be higher than that of age-matched healthy donors and was strongly correlated with circulating CD8+ T-cell counts. At ibrutinib response clonality went up, during sustained remission it held steady, and at progression it dropped back toward baseline. Public clonotypes were rare and either contracted or stayed stable during treatment, and the rise in clonality at ibrutinib response reflected the expansion of private clonotypes. Lymph node repertoires were not examined, and the timing of sampling was not matched between patients in sustained remission and those whose disease progressed.

Each clonotype received, on average, about 10x coverage in deep resolution sequencing performed on a MiSeq, where the target depth lay between 1 in 1 million and 1 in 200,000 T cells. The immunoSEQ hsTCRB Kit was used to generate the TCR beta libraries. The original pipeline was this. ImmunoSEQ Data Assistant and ImmunoSEQ Analyzer were used for data analysis, and V, D and J genes were assigned according to IMGT definitions. Clonality, with values ranging from 0 to 1, was calculated as one minus the normalized Shannon entropy of productive rearrangement frequencies. Only overrepresented clonotypes making up at least 0.05% of the repertoire of each patient were included in the public clonotype analysis. Around 14 repertoires from age-matched healthy donors, obtained from immuneACCESS, served as clonality controls. The source is immuneACCESS, and TCRdb retained only in-frame sequences with V and J called. Part of the clones is not carried over; for the studies checked, unresolved V genes explain less than half of this, and the remainder is unexplained. V and J calls and clone size are those listed in that table; D and trimming were worked out from the DNA. In this sample the table shows 110,000 to 150,000 clones, approximately 80% of which occur a single time. 5.1% of the sample goes to the ten largest clones.

The CDR3 covers 18 residues, taking in both the cysteine and the phenylalanine. The sequence is cut down to CDR3 DNA, 54 bases in frame from base 1. CDR1 and CDR2, looked up from the germline V gene, are LGHNA and YSLEER. Germline trimming amounts to 1 base on V and 3 bases on J, with 10 as the count of junction bases outside the gene matches. The clonotype was recovered from a human donor with chronic lymphocytic leukemia. Material: PBMCs, obtained after 24 months of ibrutinib treatment. Recombination linked TRBV4-3 to TRBJ2-3; 10 bases in the junction line up with TRBD2. CDR3 sequence: CASSQAHRLAGATDTQYF. The DNA sequence is as follows: TGCGCCAGCAGCCAAGCCCACCGGCTAGCGGGGGCAACAGATACGCAGTATTTT.